The 9 T cell receptor beta chains below were found in one sample sequenced in a study of blood T cell repertoires in COVID-19. Data came from immunoSEQ multiplex PCR; TCRdb stores just in-frame clones and leaves some out. The sample carries about 150,000 clones, approximately 88% recorded once. Input material: peripheral blood. The source is a man aged 65-85 years with acute or convalescent COVID-19.

The rearrangement uses TRBV7-3 and TRBJ2-3; 7 nucleotides match TRBD2. With 6 bases clipped from V and 7 bases from J, the junction kept 13 bases outside the gene matches. CDR1 SGHTA and CDR2 FQGTGA come from the germline V gene. This CDR3 comprises 15 residues. CDR3 sequence reads: CASSFGGVAINTQYF. The CDR3 DNA sequence: TGTGCCAGCAGTTTTGGGGGGGTCGCGATAAATACGCAGTATTTT.

This clone appeared a single time. V is TRBV30 and J is TRBJ1-1, with TRBD1 identical over 9 bases. The CDR3 sequence is 14 residues long. Per germline, CDR1 GTSNPN and CDR2 SVGIG (reference sequence). V was clipped by 0 bases and J by 5 bases; unmatched bases: 4. CDR3 protein: CAWSVVTGGTEAFF. CDR3 sequence (DNA): TGTGCCTGGAGTGTGGTGACAGGGGGGACTGAAGCTTTCTTT.

DNA of the CDR3: TGTGCCATCAGTGGAGAAGCCTACGAGCAGTACTTC. This translates into CAISGEAYEQYF. V usage is TRBV10-3 and J usage is TRBJ2-7; no definite D call. The CDR3 consists of 12 residues. Trimming left V 4 bases short and J 2 bases short, with 6 bases between. From germline, CDR1 is ENHRY and CDR2 SYGVKD.

This clone was observed a single time. The chain recombines TRBV2 with TRBJ1-2; 11 positions match TRBD1. There are 13 residues in the CDR3. Germline lookup yields CDR1 SNHLY and CDR2 FYNNEI. V lost 6 bases and J lost 6; bases outside the gene matches: 3. DNA of the CDR3: TGTGCCAGCAGGATGGGACAGGGGGATGGCTACACCTTC. Translation: CASRMGQGDGYTF.

V and J are TRBV24-1 and TRBJ2-1; 8 bases align to TRBD1. V lost 4 bases to trimming and J lost 8 bases; unmatched junction nucleotides: 15. CDR1 is KGHDR, CDR2 SFDVKD, per germline. The CDR3 length is 17 residues. DNA of the CDR3: TGTGCCACCAGTGACCCCAGCGGCGCGACAGGGGCTCATGAGCAGTTCTTC. The encoded protein is CATSDPSGATGAHEQFF.

The chain has TRBV24-1 and TRBJ2-1; 9 bases are a match to TRBD1. CDR3 length equals 18 residues. With 3 bases clipped from V and 0 bases from J, the junction kept 8 bases outside the gene matches. Germline assignment: CDR1 KGHDR and CDR2 SFDVKD. The CDR3 is CATSDPRTGVGSYNEQFF. The DNA of the CDR3 is TGTGCCACCAGTGATCCTCGGACAGGGGTGGGCTCCTACAATGAGCAGTTCTTC.

CDR3 sequence (DNA): TGTGCCAGCAGTGATGCCGGGACAGCTAATGAAAAACTGTTTTTT. It codes for CASSDAGTANEKLFF. The chain recombines TRBV28 with TRBJ1-4, with 7 bases aligning to TRBD1. Losses at the gene ends were 5 bases for V and 3 bases for J; bases not matched to a gene: 6. The length of the CDR3 is 15 residues. Germline V CDR1 and CDR2: MDHEN, SYDVKM.

This clone has more than one count but fewer than ten. The CDR3 DNA reads TGTGCCAGCAGCCAACTACAGAACTATGGCTACACCTTC. Its translation is CASSQLQNYGYTF. The V and J genes are TRBV14 and TRBJ1-2; D is uncertain. Per germline, CDR1 SGHDN and CDR2 FVKESK. The CDR3 spans 13 residues. V was clipped by 2 bases and J by 2 bases, with 6 bases between them.

The chain is built from TRBV5-1 and TRBJ2-2; TRBD1 might be the D (6 bases). Germline CDR1 SGHRS, CDR2 YFSETQ. CDR3 length: 15 residues. V lost 5 bases to trimming and J lost 0 bases, with 11 bases between them. In nucleotides, the CDR3 is TGCGCCAGCAGAGCCGGGACAACGAACACCGGGGAGCTGTTTTTT. Amino acid sequence: CASRAGTTNTGELFF.